The subject of this entry is one TCR beta chain. The table came from immunoSEQ multiplex PCR; TCRdb's copy has only in-frame clones and leaves some out. The data show approximately 12,000 clones, 82% seen once. Trimming stripped 7 bases from V and 1 base from J, with 17 bases between. This CDR3 contains 15 residues. Germline CDR1 reads MNHEY; CDR2 reads SVGAGI. This sample stems from a study of blood T cell repertoires in COVID-19. The wider study: From T cells, B-cell-depleted T cells, or PBMCs came the material, which was cDNA or gDNA.

The rearrangement links TRBV6-5 to TRBJ2-7, with a possible D match to TRBD2 (7 bases). This clonotype was sampled from a woman aged 55 to 70 with acute or convalescent COVID-19. The specimen was peripheral blood. For the CDR3, the DNA is TGTGCCAGCATCCTGACGGGGGGCCAGTCCTACGAGCAGTACTTC. It translates to CASILTGGQSYEQYF.